In its sample, the clone carrying this T cell receptor (beta chain) was seen many times. Its antigen is still unknown. RNA transcripts gave rise to amplified TCR beta CDR3 regions. An initial round of RT-PCR targeting the TCR CDR3 relied on the HTBI primer set. TCRdb redid the calling of the multiplex PCR reads with MiXCR, one entry per CDR3 protein. The data hold about 400,000 distinct CDR3 sequences, with 14% to 15% observed a single time. For ophthalmopathy patients, the Clinical Activity Score was at least 3 and the NOSPECS grade at least 4; duration was under 3 months. Trimming left V 4 bases short and J 1 base short, with 11 bases between. The CDR3 has 15 residues. This sample was included in a study of T cells in Graves' hyperthyroidism and ophthalmopathy. For the study at large: The authors collected peripheral blood at initial diagnosis, before any treatment. The study, taken as a whole, reports: The model made its ophthalmopathy prediction, and onset followed a median around 6.9 months later.

The sequence was obtained from a man aged 18-30 years with Graves' ophthalmopathy. Sequences were obtained from blood. The chain recombines TRBV12-3 or TRBV12-4 with TRBJ2-1; D perhaps matches TRBD2 (6 bases). The CDR3 nucleotides are TGTGCCAGCAGTTCTCCGGGGGATTCCTACAATGAGCAGTTCTTC. Protein product: CASSSPGDSYNEQFF.